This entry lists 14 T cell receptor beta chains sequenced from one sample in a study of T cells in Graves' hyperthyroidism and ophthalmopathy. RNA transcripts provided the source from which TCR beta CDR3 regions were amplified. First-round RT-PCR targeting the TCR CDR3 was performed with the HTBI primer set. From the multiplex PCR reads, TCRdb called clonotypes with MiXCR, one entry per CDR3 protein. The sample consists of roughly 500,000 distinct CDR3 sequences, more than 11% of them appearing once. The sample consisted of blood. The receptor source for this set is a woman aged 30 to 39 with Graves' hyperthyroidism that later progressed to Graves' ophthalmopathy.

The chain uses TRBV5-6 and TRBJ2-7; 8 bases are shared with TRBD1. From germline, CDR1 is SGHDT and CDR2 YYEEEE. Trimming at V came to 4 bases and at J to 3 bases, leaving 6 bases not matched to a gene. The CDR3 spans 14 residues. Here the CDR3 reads CASSPGQVIYEQYF. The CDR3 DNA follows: TGTGCCAGCAGCCCGGGACAGGTGATCTACGAGCAGTACTTC.

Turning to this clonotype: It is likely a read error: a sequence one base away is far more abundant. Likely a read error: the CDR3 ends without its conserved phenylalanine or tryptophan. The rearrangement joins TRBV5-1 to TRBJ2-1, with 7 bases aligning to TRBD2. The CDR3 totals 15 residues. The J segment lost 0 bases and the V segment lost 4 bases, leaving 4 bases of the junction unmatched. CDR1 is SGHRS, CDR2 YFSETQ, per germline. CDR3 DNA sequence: TGCGCCAGCAGCCCGGGCGGGGGCTCCTACAATGAGCAGTTCTGC. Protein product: CASSPGGGSYNEQFC.

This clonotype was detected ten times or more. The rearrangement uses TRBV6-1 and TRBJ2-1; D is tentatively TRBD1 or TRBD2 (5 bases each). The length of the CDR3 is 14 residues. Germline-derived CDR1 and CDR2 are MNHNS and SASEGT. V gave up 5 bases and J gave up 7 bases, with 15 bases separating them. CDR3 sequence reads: CASSWGTVGNEQFF. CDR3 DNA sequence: TGTGCCAGCAGTTGGGGGACGGTGGGGAATGAGCAGTTCTTC.

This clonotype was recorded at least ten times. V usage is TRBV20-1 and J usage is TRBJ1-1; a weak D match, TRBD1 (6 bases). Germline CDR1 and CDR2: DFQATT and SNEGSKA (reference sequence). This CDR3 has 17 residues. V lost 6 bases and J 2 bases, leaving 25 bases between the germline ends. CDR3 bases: TGCAGTGCCCCGAAGGGAATAGGGCAGGGGTTTAACACTGAAGCTTTCTTT. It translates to CSAPKGIGQGFNTEAFF.

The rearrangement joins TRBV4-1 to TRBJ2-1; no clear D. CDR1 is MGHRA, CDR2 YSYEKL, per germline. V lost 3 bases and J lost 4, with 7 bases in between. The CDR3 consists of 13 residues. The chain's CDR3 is CASSQKVYNEQFF. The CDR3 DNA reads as TGCGCCAGCAGCCAGAAGGTTTACAATGAGCAGTTCTTC.

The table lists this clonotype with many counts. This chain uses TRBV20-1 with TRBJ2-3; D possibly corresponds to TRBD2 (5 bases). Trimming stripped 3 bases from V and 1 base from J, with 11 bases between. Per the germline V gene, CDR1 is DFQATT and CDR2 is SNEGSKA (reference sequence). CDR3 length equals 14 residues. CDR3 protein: CSASDRTGTDTQYF. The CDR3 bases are TGCAGTGCTAGCGATAGGACTGGCACAGATACGCAGTATTTT.

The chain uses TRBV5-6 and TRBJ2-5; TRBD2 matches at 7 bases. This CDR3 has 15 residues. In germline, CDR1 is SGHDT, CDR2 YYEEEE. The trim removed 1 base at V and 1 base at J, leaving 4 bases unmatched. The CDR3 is CASSLLGTIQETQYF. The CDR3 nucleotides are TGTGCCAGCAGCTTGCTTGGGACTATCCAAGAGACCCAGTACTTC.

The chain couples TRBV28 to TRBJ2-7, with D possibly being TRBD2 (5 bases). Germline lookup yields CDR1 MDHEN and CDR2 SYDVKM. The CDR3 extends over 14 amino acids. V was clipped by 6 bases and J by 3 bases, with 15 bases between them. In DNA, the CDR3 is TGTGCCAGCAGCCAATTGGAGGCTCTCTACGAGCAGTACTTC. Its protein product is CASSQLEALYEQYF. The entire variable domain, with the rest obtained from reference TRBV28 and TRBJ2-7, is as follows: DVKVTQSSRYLVKRTGEKVFLECVQDMDHENMFWYRQDPGLGLRLIYFSYDVKMKEKGDIPEGYSVSREKKERFSLILESASTNQTSMYLCASSQLEALYEQYFGPGTRLTVT.

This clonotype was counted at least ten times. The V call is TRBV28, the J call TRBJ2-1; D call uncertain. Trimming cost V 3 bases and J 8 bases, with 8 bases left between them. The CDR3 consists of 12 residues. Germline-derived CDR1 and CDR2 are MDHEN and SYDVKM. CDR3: CASSFQFYEQFF. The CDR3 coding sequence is TGTGCCAGCAGTTTCCAGTTCTATGAGCAGTTCTTC.

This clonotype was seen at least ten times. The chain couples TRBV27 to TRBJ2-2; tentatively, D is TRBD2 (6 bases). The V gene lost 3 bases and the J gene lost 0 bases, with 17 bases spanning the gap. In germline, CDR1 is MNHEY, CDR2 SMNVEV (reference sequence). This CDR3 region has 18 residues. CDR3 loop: CASSLRDSAFANTGELFF. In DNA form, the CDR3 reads TGTGCCAGCAGTTTGCGGGATAGCGCTTTCGCGAACACCGGGGAGCTGTTTTTT.

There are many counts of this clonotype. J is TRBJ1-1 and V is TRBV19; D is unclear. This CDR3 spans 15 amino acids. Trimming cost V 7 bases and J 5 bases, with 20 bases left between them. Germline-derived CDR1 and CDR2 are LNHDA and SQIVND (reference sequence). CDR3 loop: CASTDPQTQQTEAFF. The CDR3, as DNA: TGTGCCAGTACCGATCCCCAGACCCAACAAACTGAAGCTTTCTTT.

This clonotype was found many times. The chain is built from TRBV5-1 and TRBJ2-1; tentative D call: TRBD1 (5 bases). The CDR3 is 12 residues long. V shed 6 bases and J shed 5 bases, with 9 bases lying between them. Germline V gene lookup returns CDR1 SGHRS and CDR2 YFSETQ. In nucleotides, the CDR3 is TGCGCCAGCACGGACACCCACAATGAGCAGTTCTTC. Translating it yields CASTDTHNEQFF.

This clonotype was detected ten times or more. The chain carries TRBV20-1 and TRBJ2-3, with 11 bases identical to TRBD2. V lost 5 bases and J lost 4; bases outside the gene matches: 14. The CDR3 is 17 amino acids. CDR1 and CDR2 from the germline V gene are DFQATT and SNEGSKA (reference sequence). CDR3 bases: TGCAGTGCTTCCGGGGACCCTAGCGGGAGGCCCCCAGATACGCAGTATTTT. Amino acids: CSASGDPSGRPPDTQYF.

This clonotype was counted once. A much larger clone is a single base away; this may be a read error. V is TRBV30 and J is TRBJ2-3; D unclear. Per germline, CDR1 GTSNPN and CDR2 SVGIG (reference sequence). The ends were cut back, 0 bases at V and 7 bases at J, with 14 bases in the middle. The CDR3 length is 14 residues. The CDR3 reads CAWSVLHEHYTQYF. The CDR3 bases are TGTGCCTGGAGTGTTTTGCATGAGCACTATACGCAGTATTTT.